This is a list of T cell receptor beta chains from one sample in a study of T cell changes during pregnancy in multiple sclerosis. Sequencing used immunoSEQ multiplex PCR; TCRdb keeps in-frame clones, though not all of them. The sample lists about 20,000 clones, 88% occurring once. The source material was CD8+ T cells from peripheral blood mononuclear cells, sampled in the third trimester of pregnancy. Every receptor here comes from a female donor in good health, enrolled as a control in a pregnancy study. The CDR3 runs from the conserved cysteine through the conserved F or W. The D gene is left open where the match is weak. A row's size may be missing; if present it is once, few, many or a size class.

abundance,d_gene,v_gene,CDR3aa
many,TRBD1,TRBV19,CASSVGQGWGLEAFF
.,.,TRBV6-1,CASSHREFDNQPQHF
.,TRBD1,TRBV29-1,CSVVGQGASWDGYTF
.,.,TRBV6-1,CASSDNMIGGLSYNEQFF
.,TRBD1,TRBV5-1,CASSRDRVSYNEQFF
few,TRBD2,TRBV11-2,CASSLGSGGPPSYEQYF
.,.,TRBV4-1,CASSQEAGWNGYTF
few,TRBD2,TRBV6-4,CASSASPGTSHEQFF
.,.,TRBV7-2,CASSLGGGSAQFF
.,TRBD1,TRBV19,CASGTGLETQYF
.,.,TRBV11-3,CASSLGTVSGETQYF
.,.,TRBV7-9,CASSWASDEQYF
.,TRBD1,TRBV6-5,CASSYGLGGAETQYF
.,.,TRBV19,CASSLDRGLDQPQHF